This is a list of T cell receptor beta chains from one sample in a study of blood T cell repertoires in COVID-19. Here immunoSEQ multiplex PCR was the method, and the copy in TCRdb shows in-frame clones only, minus some. The sample has 350,000 to 450,000 clones; 80% to 90% are singletons. Specimen: peripheral blood. These receptors were obtained from a man aged 40-49 years with acute or convalescent COVID-19. CDR3s include the opening cysteine and the closing phenylalanine or tryptophan. Fields, in order: V gene, D gene, clone size, CDR3 protein. A D gene is named only where the DNA matches it firmly. Size values are once, few and many counts, or a class for expanded clones, and some rows have none.

>TRBV2|.|.
CASSAGYPNEKLFF
>TRBV28|TRBD1|.
CASSINRGSLYQETQYF
>TRBV5-1|.|.
CASSEQGSNQPQHF
>TRBV28|.|.
CASSLFTGQPHQETQYF
>TRBV18|.|.
CASSPGSGEKLFF
>TRBV6-1|.|.
CASTLLPDTEAFF
>TRBV6-5|TRBD1|once
CAGSGQGPYEQYF
>TRBV5-5|TRBD2|.
CASGLYGRAGELFF
>TRBV7-9|.|.
CASSNRGLLMNTEAFF
>TRBV4-2|.|.
CASSQEFGGSGGYTF
>TRBV28|TRBD2|.
CASSSGGTSGIYEQYF
>TRBV6-5|.|.
CASSRTQYQETQYF
>TRBV2|.|.
CASEELQDGNSPLHF
>TRBV19|.|.
CASSIGGRLQETQYF
>TRBV7-2|TRBD1|few
CASSLGTGENEQFF
>TRBV27|TRBD1|.
CASSPPGTGHTDTQYF
>TRBV11-2|.|.
CASSFPFGSNTEAFF
>TRBV27|.|.
CASGGEGGNQPQHF
>TRBV7-9|TRBD1|once
CASSPPDRNAEAFF
>TRBV27|.|once
CASSPTRGGSPLHF
>TRBV27|TRBD1|.
CASSLKPGQGVLGNQPQHF
>TRBV5-6|TRBD2|.
CASSFPGLAGTSTQYF
>TRBV9|TRBD1|.
CASSVGDRVNIQYF
>TRBV30|TRBD1|.
CAWSRALGQGRGQPQHF
>TRBV30|TRBD2|.
CAWSTYSGRGETQYF